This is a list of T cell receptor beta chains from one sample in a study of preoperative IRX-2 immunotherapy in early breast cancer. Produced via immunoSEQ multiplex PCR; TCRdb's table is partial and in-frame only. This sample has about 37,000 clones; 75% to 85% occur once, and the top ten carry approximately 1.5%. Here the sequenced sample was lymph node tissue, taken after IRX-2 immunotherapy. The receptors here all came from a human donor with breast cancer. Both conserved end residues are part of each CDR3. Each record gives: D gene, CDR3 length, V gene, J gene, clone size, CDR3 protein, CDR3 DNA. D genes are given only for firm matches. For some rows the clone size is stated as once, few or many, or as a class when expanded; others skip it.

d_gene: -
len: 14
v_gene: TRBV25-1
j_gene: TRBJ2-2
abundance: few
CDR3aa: CASSRGLNTGELFF
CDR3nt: TGTGCCAGCAGTCGAGGTTTGAACACCGGGGAGCTGTTTTTT

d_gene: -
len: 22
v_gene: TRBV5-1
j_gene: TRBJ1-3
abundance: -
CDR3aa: CASSLEPPGQRPLWGSGNTIYF
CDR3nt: TGCGCCAGCAGCTTGGAACCACCTGGTCAGCGTCCACTATGGGGCTCTGGAAACACCATATATTTT

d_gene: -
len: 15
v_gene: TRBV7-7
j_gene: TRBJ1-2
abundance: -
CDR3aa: CASSLRVVSGYGYTF
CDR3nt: TGTGCCAGCAGCCTACGAGTGGTGAGCGGCTATGGCTACACCTTC

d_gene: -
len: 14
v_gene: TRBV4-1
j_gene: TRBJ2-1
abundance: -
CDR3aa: CASSQDRRTPLGFF
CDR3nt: TGCGCCAGCAGCCAAGATCGGAGGACTCCCTTAGGGTTCTTC

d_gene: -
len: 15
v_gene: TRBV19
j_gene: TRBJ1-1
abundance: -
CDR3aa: CASIDSGSRNTEAFF
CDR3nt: TGTGCCAGTATAGATAGTGGCAGCAGAAACACTGAAGCTTTCTTT

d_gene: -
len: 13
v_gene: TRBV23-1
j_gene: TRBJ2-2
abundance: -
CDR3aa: CASSQDLRGELFF
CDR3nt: TGCGCCAGCAGCCAAGATCTTAGGGGGGAGCTGTTTTTT

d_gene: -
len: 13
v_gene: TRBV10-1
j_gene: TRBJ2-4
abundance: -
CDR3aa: CASSTGTKNIQYF
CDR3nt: TGCGCCAGCAGCACCGGGACGAAAAACATTCAGTACTTC

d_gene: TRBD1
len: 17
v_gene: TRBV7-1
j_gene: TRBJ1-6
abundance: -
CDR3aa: CASSISTGGSYNSPLHF
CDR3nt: TGTGCCAGCAGCATATCGACAGGGGGCTCCTATAATTCACCCCTCCACTTT

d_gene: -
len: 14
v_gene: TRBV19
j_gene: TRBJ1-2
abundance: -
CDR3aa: CASVASTTNYGYTF
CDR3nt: TGTGCCAGTGTCGCTTCGACAACCAACTATGGCTACACCTTC

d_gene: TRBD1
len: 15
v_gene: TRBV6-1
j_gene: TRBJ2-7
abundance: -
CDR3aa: CAISEGRGLGYEQYF
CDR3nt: TGTGCCATCAGTGAAGGAAGGGGGCTTGGCTACGAGCAGTACTTC

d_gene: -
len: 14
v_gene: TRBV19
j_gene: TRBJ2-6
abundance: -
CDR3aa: CASFLRAGANVLTF
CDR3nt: TGTGCCAGTTTCCTCAGGGCGGGGGCCAACGTCCTGACTTTC

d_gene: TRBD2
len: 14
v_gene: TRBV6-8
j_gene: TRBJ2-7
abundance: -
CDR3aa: CASRTSGDLYEQYF
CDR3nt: TGTGCCAGCAGGACTAGCGGGGATTTGTACGAGCAGTACTTC

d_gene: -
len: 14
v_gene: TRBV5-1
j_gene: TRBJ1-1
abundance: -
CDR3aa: CASSLGVTNTEAFF
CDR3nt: TGCGCCAGCAGCTTGGGGGTTACGAACACTGAAGCTTTCTTT

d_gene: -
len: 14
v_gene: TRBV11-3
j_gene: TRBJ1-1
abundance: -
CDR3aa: CASSLERTAHEAFF
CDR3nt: TGTGCCAGCAGCTTAGAGAGGACAGCGCATGAAGCTTTCTTT

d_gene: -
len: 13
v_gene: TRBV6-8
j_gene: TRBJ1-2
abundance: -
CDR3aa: CASRDLKGGGYTF
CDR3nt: TGTGCCAGCAGGGACCTCAAGGGGGGTGGCTACACCTTC

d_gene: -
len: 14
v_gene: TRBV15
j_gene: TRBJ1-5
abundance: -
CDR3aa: CATSRDGQNQPQHF
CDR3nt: TGTGCCACCAGCAGAGACGGGCAGAATCAGCCCCAGCATTTT

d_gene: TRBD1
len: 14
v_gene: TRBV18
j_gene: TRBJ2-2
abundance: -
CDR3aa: CASCGQDNTGELFF
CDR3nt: TGTGCCAGCTGTGGACAGGATAACACGGGGGAGCTGTTTTTT

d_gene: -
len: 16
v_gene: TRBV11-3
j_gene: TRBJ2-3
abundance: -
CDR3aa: CASSLGGSGDSDTQYF
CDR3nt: TGTGCCAGCAGCTTAGGAGGGAGCGGAGACTCAGATACGCAGTATTTT

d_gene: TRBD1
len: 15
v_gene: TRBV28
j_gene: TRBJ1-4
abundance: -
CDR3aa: CASSFWGQGIGKLFF
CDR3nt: TGTGCCAGCAGTTTTTGGGGACAGGGGATAGGAAAACTGTTTTTT

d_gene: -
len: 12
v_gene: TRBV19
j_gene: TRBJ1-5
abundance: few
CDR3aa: CASSQTNQPQHF
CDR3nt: TGTGCCAGTAGCCAAACTAATCAGCCCCAGCATTTT

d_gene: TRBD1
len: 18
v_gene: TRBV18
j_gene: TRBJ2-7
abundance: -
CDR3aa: CASSHKGRGQLDSYEQYF
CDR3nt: TGTGCCAGCTCACATAAAGGAAGGGGGCAACTAGACTCCTACGAGCAGTACTTC

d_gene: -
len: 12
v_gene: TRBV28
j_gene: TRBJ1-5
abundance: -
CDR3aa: CASNTGNQPQHF
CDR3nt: TGTGCCAGCAATACGGGGAATCAGCCCCAGCATTTT

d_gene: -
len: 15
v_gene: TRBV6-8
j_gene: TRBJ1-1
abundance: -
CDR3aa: CASSLEGTRNTEAFF
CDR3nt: TGTGCCAGCAGTTTAGAGGGGACAAGGAACACTGAAGCTTTCTTT

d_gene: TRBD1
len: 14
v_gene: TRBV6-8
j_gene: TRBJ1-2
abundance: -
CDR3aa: CAIQGTGGNEGYTF
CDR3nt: TGTGCCATCCAAGGGACAGGGGGCAATGAAGGCTACACCTTC

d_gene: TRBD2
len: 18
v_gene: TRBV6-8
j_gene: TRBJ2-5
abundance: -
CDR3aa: CASSPDLRSSGRQETQYF
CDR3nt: TGTGCCAGCAGTCCCGACCTCCGGTCTAGCGGGAGGCAAGAGACCCAGTACTTC

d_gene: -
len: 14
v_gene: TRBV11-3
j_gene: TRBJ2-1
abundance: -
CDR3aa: CASSPGSSYNEQFF
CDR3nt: TGTGCCAGCAGCCCCGGAAGCTCCTACAATGAGCAGTTCTTC

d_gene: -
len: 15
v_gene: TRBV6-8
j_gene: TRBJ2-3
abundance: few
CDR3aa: CASSVDRGGGDTQYF
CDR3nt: TGTGCCAGCAGTGTTGATAGGGGTGGTGGAGATACGCAGTATTTT

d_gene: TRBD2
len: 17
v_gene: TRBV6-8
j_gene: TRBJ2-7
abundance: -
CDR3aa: CASSYLLAGGRSYEQYF
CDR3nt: TGTGCCAGCAGTTACCTACTAGCGGGGGGCCGCTCCTACGAGCAGTACTTC

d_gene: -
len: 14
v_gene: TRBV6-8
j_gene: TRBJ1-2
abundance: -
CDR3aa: CASRPNGRENGYTF
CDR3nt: TGTGCCAGCAGGCCCAACGGGAGGGAAAATGGCTACACCTTC

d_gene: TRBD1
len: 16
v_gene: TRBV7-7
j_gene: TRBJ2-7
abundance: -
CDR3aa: CASSFSTTGQGDEQYF
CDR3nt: TGTGCCAGCAGCTTCTCAACGACAGGCCAGGGGGACGAGCAGTACTTC

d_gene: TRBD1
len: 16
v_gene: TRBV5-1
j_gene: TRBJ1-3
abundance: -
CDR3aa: CASSSGQEPSGNTIYF
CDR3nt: TGCGCCAGCAGCTCGGGACAGGAACCCTCTGGAAACACCATATATTTT

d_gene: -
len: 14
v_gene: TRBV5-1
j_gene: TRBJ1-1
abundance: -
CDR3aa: CASSLEHMNTEAFF
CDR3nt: TGCGCCAGCAGCTTGGAACATATGAACACTGAAGCTTTCTTT

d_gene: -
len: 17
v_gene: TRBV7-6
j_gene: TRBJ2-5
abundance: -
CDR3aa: CASSSSRGVGLLETQYF
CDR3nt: TGTGCCAGCAGCTCCTCAAGGGGGGTAGGGCTACTAGAGACCCAGTACTTC

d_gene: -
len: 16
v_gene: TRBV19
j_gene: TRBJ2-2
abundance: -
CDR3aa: CASSMAGDIWSGELFF
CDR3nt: TGTGCCAGTAGTATGGCAGGGGACATATGGAGCGGGGAGCTGTTTTTT

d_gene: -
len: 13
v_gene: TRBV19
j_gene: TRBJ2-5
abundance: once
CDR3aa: CASSWGRTETQYF
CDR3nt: TGTGCCAGTAGTTGGGGGCGGACGGAGACCCAGTACTTC

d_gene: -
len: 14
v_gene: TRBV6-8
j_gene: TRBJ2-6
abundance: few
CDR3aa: CAITEEVGANVLTF
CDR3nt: TGTGCCATCACCGAAGAGGTTGGGGCCAACGTCCTGACTTTC

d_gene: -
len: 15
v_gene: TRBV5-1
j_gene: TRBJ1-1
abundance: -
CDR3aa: CASSLVGTRNTEAFF
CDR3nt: TGCGCCAGCAGCTTGGTGGGGACCCGGAACACTGAAGCTTTCTTT

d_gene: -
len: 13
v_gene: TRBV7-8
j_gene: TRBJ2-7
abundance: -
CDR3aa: CASSNPLSYEQYF
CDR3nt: TGTGCCAGCAGCAACCCCCTATCCTACGAGCAGTACTTC

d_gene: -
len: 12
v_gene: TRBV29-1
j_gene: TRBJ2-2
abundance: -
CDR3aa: CSVQGNTGELFF
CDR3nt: TGCAGCGTACAGGGTAACACCGGGGAGCTGTTTTTT

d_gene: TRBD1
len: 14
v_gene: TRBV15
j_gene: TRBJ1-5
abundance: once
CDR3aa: CASTRDSSNQPQHF
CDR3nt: TGTGCCAGCACCAGGGACAGTAGCAATCAGCCCCAGCATTTT

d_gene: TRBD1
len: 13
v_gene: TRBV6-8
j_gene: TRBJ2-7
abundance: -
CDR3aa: CASSYRTGNEQYF
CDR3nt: TGTGCCAGCAGTTACCGGACAGGGAACGAGCAGTACTTC

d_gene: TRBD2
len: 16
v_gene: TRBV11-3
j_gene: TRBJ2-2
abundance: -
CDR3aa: CASSRTSGGDYGELFF
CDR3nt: TGTGCCAGCAGCCGGACTAGCGGGGGGGACTACGGGGAGCTGTTTTTT

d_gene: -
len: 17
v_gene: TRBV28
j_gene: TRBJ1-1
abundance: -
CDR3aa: CASSLEVVRTSHTEAFF
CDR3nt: TGTGCCAGCAGTTTAGAAGTGGTAAGGACATCGCACACTGAAGCTTTCTTT

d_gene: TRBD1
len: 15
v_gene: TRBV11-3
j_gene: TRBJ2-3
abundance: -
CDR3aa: CASTKNRGLRDTQYF
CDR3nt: TGTGCCAGCACCAAAAACAGGGGGCTAAGGGACACGCAGTATTTT

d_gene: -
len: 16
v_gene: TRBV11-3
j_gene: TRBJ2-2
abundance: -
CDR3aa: CASSSTVLLNTGELFF
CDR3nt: TGTGCCAGCAGCTCGACAGTTCTTCTGAACACCGGGGAGCTGTTTTTT

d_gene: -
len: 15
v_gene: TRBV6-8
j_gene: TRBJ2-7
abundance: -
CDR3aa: CASSYRSGSTYEQYF
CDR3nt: TGTGCCAGCAGTTACCGATCGGGATCGACCTACGAGCAGTACTTC

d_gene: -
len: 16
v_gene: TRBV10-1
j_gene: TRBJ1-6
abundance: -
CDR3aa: CASSESIAGENSPLHF
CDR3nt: TGCGCCAGCAGTGAGTCGATAGCAGGGGAAAATTCACCCCTCCACTTT

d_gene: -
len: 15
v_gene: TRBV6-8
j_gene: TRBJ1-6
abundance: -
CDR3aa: CASSLDTSYNSPLHF
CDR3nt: TGTGCCAGCAGTTTGGATACCTCCTATAATTCACCCCTCCACTTT